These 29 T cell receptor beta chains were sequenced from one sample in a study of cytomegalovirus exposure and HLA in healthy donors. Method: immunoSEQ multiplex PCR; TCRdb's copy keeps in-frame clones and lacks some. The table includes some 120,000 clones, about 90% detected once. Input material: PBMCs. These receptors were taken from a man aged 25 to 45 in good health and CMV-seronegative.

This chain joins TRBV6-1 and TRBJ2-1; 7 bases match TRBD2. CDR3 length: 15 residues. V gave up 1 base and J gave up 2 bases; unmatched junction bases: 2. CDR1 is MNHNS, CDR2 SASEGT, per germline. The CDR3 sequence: CASSEEGRAYNEQFF. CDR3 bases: TGTGCCAGCAGTGAAGAAGGGAGGGCCTACAATGAGCAGTTCTTC.

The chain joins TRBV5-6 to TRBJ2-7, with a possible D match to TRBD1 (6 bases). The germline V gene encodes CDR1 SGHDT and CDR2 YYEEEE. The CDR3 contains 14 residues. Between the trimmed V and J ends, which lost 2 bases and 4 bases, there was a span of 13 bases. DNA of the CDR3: TGTGCCAGCAGCTTCTATGACAGGCCGTACGAGCAGTACTTC. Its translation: CASSFYDRPYEQYF.

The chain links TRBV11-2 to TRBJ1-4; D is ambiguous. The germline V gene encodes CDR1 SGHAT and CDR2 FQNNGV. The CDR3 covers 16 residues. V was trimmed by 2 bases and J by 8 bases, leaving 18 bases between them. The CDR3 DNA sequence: TGTGCCAGCAGCTTAAATTCGGCCTCTACCAGGGAAAAACTGTTTTTT. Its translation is CASSLNSASTREKLFF.

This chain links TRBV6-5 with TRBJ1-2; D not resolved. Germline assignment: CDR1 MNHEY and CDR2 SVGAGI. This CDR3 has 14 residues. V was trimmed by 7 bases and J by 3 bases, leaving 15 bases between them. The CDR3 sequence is CASNSPRGDYGYTF. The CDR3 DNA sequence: TGTGCCAGCAACTCTCCCCGGGGAGACTATGGCTACACCTTC.

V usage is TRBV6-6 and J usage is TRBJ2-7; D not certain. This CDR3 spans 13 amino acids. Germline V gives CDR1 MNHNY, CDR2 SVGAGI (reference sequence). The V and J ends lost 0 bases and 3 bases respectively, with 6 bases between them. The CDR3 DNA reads TGTGCCAGCAGTTACTCGGCCGACTACGAGCAGTACTTC. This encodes CASSYSADYEQYF.

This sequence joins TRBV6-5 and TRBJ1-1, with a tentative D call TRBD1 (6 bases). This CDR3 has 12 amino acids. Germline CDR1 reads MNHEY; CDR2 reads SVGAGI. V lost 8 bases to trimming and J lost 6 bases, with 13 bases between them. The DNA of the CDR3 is TGTGCCAGCGGAGGACAGTTTCCTGAAGCTTTCTTT. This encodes CASGGQFPEAFF.

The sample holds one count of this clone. Here the CDR3 reads CASSPSTGAGELFF. The CDR3 nucleotides read TGCGCCAGCAGCCCCTCAACGGGAGCCGGGGAGCTGTTTTTT. This chain connects TRBV4-1 to TRBJ2-2; a possible D gene is TRBD2 (6 bases). Trimming left V 4 bases short and J 6 bases short, with 12 bases between. The CDR3 contains 14 residues. The germline V gene encodes CDR1 MGHRA and CDR2 YSYEKL.

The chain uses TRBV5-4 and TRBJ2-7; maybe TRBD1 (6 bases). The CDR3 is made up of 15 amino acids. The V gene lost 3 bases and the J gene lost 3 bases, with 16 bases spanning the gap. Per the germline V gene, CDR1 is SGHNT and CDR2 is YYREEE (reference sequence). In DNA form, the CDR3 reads TGTGCCAGCAGCTCTACAGGGACAAGGTTCTACGAGCAGTACTTC. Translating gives CASSSTGTRFYEQYF.

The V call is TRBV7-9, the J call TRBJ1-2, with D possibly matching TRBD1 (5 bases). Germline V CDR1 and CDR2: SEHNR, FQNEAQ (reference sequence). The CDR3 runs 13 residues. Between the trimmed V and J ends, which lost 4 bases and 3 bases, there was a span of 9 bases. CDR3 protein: CASSSGGYYGYTF. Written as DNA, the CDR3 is TGTGCCAGCAGCTCTGGGGGGTACTATGGCTACACCTTC.

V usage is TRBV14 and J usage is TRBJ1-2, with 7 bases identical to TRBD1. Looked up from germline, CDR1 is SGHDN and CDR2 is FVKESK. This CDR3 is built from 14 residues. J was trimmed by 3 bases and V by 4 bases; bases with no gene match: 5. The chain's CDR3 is CASSLGGLDYGYTF. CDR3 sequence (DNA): TGTGCCAGCAGCCTAGGGGGCTTGGACTATGGCTACACCTTC.

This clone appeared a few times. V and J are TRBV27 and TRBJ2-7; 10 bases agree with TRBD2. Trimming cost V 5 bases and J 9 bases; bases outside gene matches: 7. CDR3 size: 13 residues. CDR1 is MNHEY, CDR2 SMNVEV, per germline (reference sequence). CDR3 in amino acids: CASSRGLAQRQYF. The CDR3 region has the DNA TGTGCCAGCAGTCGGGGACTAGCGCAACGGCAGTACTTC.

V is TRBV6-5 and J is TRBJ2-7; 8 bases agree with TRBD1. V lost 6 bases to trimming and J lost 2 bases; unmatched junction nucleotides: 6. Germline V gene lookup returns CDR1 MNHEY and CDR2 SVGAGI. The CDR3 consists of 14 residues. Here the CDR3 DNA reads TGTGCCAGCAGCCCTGGACAGGGAACCTACGAGCAGTACTTC. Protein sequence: CASSPGQGTYEQYF.

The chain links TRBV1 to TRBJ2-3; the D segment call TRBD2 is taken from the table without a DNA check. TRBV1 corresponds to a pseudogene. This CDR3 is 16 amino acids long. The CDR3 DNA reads TGCACCAGCAGCCGCCTCTGGGGGGATGAGAAAGATACGCAGTATTTT. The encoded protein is CTSSRLWGDEKDTQYF.

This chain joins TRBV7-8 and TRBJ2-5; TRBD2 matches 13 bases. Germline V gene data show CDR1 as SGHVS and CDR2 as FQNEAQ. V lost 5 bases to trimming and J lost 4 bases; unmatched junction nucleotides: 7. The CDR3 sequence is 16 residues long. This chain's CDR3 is CASSRGTSGVRETQYF. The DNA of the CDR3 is TGTGCCAGCAGCCGCGGGACTAGCGGGGTCCGAGAGACCCAGTACTTC.

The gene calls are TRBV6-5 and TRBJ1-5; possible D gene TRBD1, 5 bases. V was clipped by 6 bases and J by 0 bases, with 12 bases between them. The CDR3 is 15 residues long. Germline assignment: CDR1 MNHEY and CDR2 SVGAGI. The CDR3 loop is CASRNLGGSNQPQHF. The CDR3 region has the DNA TGTGCCAGCAGGAACCTCGGGGGTAGCAATCAGCCCCAGCATTTT.

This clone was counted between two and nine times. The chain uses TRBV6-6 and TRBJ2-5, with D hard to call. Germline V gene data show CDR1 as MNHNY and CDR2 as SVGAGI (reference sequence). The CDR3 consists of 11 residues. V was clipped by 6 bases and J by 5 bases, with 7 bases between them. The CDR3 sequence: CASSPSETQYF. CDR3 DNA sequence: TGTGCCAGCAGCCCTTCGGAGACCCAGTACTTC.

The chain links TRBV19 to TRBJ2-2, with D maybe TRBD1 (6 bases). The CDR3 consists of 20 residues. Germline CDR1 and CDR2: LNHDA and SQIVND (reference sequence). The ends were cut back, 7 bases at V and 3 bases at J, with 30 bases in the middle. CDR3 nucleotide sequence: TGTGCCAGTACAAGATGGAGGCAGGGGTTTTATTCTAACTACACCGGGGAGCTGTTTTTT. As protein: CASTRWRQGFYSNYTGELFF.

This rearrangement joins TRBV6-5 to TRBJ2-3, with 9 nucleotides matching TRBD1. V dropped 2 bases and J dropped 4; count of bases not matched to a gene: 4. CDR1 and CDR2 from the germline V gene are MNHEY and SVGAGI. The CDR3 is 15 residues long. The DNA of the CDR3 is TGTGCCAGCAGTTACACCGGGACAGGGTCAGATACGCAGTATTTT. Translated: CASSYTGTGSDTQYF.

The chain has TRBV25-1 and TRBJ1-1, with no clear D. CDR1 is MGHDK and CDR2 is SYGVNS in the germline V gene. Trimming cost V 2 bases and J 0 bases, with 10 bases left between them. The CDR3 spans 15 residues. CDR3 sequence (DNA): TGTGCCAGCAGTGAAAAACTAACCATGAACACTGAAGCTTTCTTT. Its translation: CASSEKLTMNTEAFF.

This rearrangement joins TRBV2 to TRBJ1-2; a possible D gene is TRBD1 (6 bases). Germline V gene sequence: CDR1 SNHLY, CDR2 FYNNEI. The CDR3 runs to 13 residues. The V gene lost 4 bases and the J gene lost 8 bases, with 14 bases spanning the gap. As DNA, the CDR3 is TGTGCCAGCAGTGCGGAAGACAGGTTGGGCTACACCTTC. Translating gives CASSAEDRLGYTF.

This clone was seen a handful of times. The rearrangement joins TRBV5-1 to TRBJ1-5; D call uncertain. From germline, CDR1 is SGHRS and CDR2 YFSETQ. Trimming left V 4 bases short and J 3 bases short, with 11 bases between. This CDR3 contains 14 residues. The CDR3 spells CASSEGLANQPQHF. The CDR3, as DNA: TGCGCCAGCAGCGAGGGTCTGGCCAATCAGCCCCAGCATTTT.

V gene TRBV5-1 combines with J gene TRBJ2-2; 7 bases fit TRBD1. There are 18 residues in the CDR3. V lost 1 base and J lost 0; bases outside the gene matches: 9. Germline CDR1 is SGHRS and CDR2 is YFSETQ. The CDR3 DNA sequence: TGCGCCAGCAGCTTGAGGGGGCCCCGACCTTCGAACACCGGGGAGCTGTTTTTT. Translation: CASSLRGPRPSNTGELFF.

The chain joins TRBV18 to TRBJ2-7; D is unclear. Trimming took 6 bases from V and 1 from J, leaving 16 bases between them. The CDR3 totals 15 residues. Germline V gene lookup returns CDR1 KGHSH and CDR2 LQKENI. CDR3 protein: CASSPSVAGSYEQYF. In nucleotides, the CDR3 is TGTGCCAGCTCCCCCTCGGTAGCTGGTTCCTACGAGCAGTACTTC.

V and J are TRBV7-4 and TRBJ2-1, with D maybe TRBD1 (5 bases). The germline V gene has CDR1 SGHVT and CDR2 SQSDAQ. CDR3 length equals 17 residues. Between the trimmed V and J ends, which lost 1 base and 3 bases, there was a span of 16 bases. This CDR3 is CASSLVRSGQGYNEQFF. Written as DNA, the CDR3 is TGTGCCAGCAGCTTAGTCAGGTCAGGACAAGGCTACAATGAGCAGTTCTTC.

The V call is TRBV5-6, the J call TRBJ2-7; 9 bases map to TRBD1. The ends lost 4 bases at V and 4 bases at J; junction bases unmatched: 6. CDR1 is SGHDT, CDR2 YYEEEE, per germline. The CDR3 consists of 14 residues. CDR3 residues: CASSPGTGWYEQYF. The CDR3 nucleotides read TGTGCCAGCAGCCCCGGGACAGGGTGGTACGAGCAGTACTTC. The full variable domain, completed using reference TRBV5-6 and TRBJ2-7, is DAGVTQSPTHLIKTRGQQVTLRCSPKSGHDTVSWYQQALGQGPQFIFQYYEEEERQRGNFPDRFSGHQFPNYSSELNVNALLLGDSALYLCASSPGTGWYEQYFGPGTRLTVT.

The CDR3 nucleotides are TGCAGTGCGGTGTACAGTTATGGCTACACCTTC. It translates to CSAVYSYGYTF. J is TRBJ1-2 and V is TRBV20-1; D is ambiguous. CDR3 length: 11 residues. Germline V gene sequence: CDR1 DFQATT, CDR2 SNEGSKA (reference sequence). V dropped 6 bases and J dropped 5 bases, with 10 bases sitting between them.

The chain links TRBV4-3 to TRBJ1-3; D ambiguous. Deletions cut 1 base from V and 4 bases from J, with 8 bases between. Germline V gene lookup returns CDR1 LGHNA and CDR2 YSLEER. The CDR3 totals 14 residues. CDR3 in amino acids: CASSQGAWGNTIYF. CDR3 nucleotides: TGCGCCAGCAGCCAAGGGGCATGGGGAAACACCATATATTTT.

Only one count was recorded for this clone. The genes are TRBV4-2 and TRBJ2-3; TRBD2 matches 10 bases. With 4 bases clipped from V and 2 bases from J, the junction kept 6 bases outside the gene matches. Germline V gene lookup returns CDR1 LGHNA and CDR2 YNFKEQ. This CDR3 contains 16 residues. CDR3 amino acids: CASSPLAGGFTDTQYF. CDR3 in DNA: TGTGCCAGCAGCCCCTTAGCGGGGGGCTTCACAGATACGCAGTATTTT.

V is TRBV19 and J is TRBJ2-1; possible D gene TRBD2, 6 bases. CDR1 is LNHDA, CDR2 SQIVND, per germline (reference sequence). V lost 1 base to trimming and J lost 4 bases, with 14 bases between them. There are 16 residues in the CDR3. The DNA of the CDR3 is TGTGCCAGTAGTATAGCGCCGGGGGTAGGATACAATGAGCAGTTCTTC. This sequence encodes CASSIAPGVGYNEQFF.